Each of the 5 T cell receptor beta chains below was sequenced from the same sample in a study of blood T cell repertoires in COVID-19. The data were produced by immunoSEQ multiplex PCR, yet TCRdb's version contains in-frame clones alone and is incomplete. Of 70,000 or so clones in the sample, roughly nine tenths were seen once. The material sequenced was peripheral blood. The receptor set was obtained from a man aged 45-65 years with acute or convalescent COVID-19.

V and J are TRBV19 and TRBJ2-5; 12 bases fit TRBD2. The length of the CDR3 is 16 residues. Germline V lookup: CDR1 LNHDA, CDR2 SQIVND (reference sequence). The V and J ends lost 3 bases and 4 bases, in that order; junction bases with no gene match: 6. The CDR3 sequence: CASSIGGLAGLETQYF. CDR3 nucleotides: TGTGCCAGTAGTATCGGGGGACTAGCGGGCTTAGAGACCCAGTACTTC.

The chain combines TRBV11-2 with TRBJ2-1, with 7 bases that match TRBD2. The V and J ends lost 2 bases and 0 bases, in that order; junction bases with no gene match: 4. Germline CDR1 reads SGHAT; CDR2 reads FQNNGV. CDR3 length equals 16 residues. The CDR3 sequence is CASSLKGGSSYNEQFF. Here the CDR3 DNA reads TGTGCCAGCAGCTTAAAGGGCGGGAGCTCCTACAATGAGCAGTTCTTC.

This chain links TRBV4-1 with TRBJ1-4; 7 bases agree with TRBD1. V was clipped by 7 bases and J by 0 bases; unmatched bases: 5. The CDR3 spans 15 residues. Germline loops: CDR1 MGHRA, CDR2 YSYEKL. The CDR3 spells CASKDRVATNEKLFF. The CDR3, as DNA: TGCGCCAGCAAAGACAGGGTTGCAACTAATGAAAAACTGTTTTTT.

This chain joins TRBV27 and TRBJ1-6; 8 bases align to TRBD1. Germline V gene data show CDR1 as MNHEY and CDR2 as SMNVEV (reference sequence). There are 16 residues in the CDR3. With 2 bases clipped from V and 6 bases from J, the junction kept 6 bases outside the gene matches. CDR3 residues: CASSLSFDRGNSPLHF. In DNA form, the CDR3 reads TGTGCCAGCAGTTTAAGTTTTGACAGGGGTAATTCACCCCTCCACTTT.

This clone is a singleton in its sample. At one of its ends the junction is not consistent with the germline gene, which may arise from a read error. This sequence joins TRBV11-2 and TRBJ1-6; 10 bases are a match to TRBD1. CDR1 and CDR2 (germline): SGHAT, FQNNGV. The CDR3 is 16 residues long. CDR3 nucleotide sequence: TGTGCCAGCAGCCTAGAGACAGGGGGCTGGAATTCACCCCTCCACTTT. This gives the protein CASSLETGGWNSPLHF.